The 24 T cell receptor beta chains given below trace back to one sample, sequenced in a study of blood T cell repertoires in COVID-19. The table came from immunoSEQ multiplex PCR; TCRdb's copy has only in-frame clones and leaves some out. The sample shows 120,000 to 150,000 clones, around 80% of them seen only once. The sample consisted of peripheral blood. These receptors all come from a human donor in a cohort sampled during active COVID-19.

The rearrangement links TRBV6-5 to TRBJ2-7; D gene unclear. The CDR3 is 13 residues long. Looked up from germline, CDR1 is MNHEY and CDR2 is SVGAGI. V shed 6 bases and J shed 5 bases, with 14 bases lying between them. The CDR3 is CASSKPRLNEQYF. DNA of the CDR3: TGTGCCAGCAGCAAACCGAGATTGAACGAGCAGTACTTC.

CDR3 sequence: CATGVGGGTDTQYF. CDR3 in DNA: TGTGCGACAGGGGTAGGGGGCGGCACAGATACGCAGTATTTT. J is TRBJ2-3 and V is TRBV28, with 8 bases identical to TRBD1. Germline CDR1 MDHEN, CDR2 SYDVKM. The CDR3 loop spans 14 amino acids.

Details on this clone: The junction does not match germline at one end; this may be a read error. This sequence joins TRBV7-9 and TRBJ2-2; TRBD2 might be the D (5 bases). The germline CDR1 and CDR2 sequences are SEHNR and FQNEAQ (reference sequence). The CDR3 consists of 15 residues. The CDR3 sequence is CASSPAGTHTGKLFF. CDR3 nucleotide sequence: TGTGCCAGCAGCCCAGCCGGCACTCACACCGGGAAGCTGTTTTTT.

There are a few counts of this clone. CDR3 nucleotide sequence: TGTGCCAGCATCAAGGGGACTGAGACGAGCTATGGCTACACCTTC. Protein sequence: CASIKGTETSYGYTF. J is TRBJ1-2 and V is TRBV6-5, with D maybe TRBD1 (5 bases). Germline lookup yields CDR1 MNHEY and CDR2 SVGAGI. This CDR3 contains 15 residues. Trimming cost V 7 bases and J 4 bases, with 19 bases left between them.

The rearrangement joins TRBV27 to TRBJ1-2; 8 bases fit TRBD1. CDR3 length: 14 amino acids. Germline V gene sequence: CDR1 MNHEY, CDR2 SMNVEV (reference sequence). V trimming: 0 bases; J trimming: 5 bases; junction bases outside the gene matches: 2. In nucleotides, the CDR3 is TGTGCCAGCAGTTTATCCCGACAGGGGTATGGCTACACCTTC. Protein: CASSLSRQGYGYTF.

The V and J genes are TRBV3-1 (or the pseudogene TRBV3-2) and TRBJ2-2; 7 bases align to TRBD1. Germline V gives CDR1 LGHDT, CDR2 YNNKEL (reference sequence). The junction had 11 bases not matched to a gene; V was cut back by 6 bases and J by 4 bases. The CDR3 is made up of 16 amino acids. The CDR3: CASSHVQGKGTGELFF. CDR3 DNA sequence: TGTGCCAGCAGTCACGTACAGGGGAAGGGCACCGGGGAGCTGTTTTTT.

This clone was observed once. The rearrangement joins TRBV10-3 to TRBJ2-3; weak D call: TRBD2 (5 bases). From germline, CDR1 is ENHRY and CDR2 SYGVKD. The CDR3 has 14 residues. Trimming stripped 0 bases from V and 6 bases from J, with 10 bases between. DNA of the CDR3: TGTGCCATCAGTGAGTCGGACTCTGTCGATACGCAGTATTTT. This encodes CAISESDSVDTQYF.

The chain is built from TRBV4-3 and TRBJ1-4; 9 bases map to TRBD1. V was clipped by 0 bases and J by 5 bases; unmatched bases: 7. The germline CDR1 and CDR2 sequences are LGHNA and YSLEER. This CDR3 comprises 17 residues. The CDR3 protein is CASSQDPTGGGNEKLFF. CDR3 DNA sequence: TGCGCCAGCAGCCAAGACCCCACAGGGGGCGGGAATGAAAAACTGTTTTTT.

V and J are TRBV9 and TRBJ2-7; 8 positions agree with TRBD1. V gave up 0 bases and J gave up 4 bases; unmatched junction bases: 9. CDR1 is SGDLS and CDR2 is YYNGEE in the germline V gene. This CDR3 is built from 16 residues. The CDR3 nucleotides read TGTGCCAGCAGCGTAGACGGTCAGGGGGCCACTTACGAGCAGTACTTC. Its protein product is CASSVDGQGATYEQYF.

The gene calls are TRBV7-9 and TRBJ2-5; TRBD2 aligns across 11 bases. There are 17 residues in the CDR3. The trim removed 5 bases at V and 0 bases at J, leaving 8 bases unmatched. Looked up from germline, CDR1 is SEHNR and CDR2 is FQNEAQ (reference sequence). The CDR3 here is CASSARLAGLYQETQYF. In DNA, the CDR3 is TGTGCCAGCAGCGCCCGACTAGCGGGGCTGTACCAAGAGACCCAGTACTTC. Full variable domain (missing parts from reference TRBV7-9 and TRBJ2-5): DTGVSQNPRHKITKRGQNVTFRCDPISEHNRLYWYRQTLGQGPEFLTYFQNEAQLEKSRLLSDRFSAERPKGSFSTLEIQRTEQGDSAMYLCASSARLAGLYQETQYFGPGTRLLVL.

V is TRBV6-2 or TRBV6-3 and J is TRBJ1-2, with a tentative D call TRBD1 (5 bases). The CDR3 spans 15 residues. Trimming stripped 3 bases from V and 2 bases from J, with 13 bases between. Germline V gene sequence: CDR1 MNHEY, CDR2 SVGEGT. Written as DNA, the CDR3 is TGTGCCAGCAGTTATCCCCGGACACAGAACTATGGCTACACCTTC. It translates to CASSYPRTQNYGYTF.

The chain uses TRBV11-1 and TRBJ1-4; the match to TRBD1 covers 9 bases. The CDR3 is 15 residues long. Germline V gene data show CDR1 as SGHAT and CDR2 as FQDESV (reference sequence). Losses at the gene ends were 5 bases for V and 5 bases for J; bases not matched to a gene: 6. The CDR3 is CASSRGGTGNEKLFF. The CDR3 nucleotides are TGTGCCAGCAGCCGCGGCGGGACAGGGAATGAAAAACTGTTTTTT.

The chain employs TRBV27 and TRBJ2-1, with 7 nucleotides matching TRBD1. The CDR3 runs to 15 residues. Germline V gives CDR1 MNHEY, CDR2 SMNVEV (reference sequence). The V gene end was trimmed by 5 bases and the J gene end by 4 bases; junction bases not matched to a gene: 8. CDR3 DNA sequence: TGTGCCAGCAGTCCTACAGGGGTTGGGTACAATGAGCAGTTCTTC. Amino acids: CASSPTGVGYNEQFF.

The CDR3 DNA reads TGCGCCAGCAGCCAAGTCCCGACAGAGAACTATGGCTACACCTTC. This sequence encodes CASSQVPTENYGYTF. This chain uses TRBV4-3 with TRBJ1-2; TRBD1 is a possible D gene (5 bases). There are 15 residues in the CDR3. The V end was cut by 1 base, the J end by 2 bases, with 11 bases between. Germline values: CDR1 LGHNA, CDR2 YSLEER.

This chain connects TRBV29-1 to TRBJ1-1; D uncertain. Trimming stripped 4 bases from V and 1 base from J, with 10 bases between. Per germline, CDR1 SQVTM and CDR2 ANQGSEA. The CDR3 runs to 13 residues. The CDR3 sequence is CSVGRSPNTEAFF. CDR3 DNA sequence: TGCAGCGTTGGAAGGAGCCCGAACACTGAAGCTTTCTTT.

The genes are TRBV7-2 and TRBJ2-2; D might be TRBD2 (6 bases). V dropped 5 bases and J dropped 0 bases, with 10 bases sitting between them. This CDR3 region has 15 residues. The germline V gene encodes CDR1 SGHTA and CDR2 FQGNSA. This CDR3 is CASSRDFTNTGELFF. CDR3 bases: TGTGCCAGCAGCCGGGACTTCACGAACACCGGGGAGCTGTTTTTT. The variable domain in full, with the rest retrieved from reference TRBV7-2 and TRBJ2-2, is GAGVSQSPSNKVTEKGKDVELRCDPISGHTALYWYRQSLGQGLEFLIYFQGNSAPDKSGLPSDRFSAERTGGSVSTLTIQRTQQEDSAVYLCASSRDFTNTGELFFGEGSRLTVL.

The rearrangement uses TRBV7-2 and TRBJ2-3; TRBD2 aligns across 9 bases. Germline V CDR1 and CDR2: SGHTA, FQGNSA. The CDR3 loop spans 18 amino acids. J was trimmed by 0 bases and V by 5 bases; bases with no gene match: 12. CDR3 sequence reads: CASSRRAGGGSSTDTQYF. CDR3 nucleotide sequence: TGTGCCAGCAGCCGCCGCGCGGGGGGGGGCTCTAGCACAGATACGCAGTATTTT. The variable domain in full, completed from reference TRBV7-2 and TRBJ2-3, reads GAGVSQSPSNKVTEKGKDVELRCDPISGHTALYWYRQSLGQGLEFLIYFQGNSAPDKSGLPSDRFSAERTGGSVSTLTIQRTQQEDSAVYLCASSRRAGGGSSTDTQYFGPGTRLTVL.

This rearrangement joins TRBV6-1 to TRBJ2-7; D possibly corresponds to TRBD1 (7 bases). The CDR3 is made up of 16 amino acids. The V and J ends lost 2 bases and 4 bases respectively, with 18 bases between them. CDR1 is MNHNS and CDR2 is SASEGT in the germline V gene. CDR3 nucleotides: TGTGCCAGCAGTGAACTCCAGGGGGGCCGGAGGTACGAGCAGTACTTC. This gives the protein CASSELQGGRRYEQYF.

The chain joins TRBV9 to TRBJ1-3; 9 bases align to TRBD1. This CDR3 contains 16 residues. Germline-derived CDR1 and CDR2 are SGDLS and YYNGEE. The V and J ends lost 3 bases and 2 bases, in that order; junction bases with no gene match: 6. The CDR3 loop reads CASSANRGRTGNTIYF. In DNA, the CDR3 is TGTGCCAGCAGCGCTAACAGGGGGCGAACTGGAAACACCATATATTTT.

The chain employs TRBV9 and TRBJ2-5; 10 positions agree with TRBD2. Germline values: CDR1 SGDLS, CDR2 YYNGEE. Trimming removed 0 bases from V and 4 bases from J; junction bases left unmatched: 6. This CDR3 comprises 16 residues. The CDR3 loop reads CASSVGVAGGAETQYF. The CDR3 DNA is TGTGCCAGCAGCGTAGGGGTAGCGGGGGGAGCAGAGACCCAGTACTTC.

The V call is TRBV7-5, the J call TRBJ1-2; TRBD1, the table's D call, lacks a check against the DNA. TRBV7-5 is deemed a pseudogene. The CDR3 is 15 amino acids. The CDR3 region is CVRSPPPGSRYGYTF. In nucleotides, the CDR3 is TGTGTCAGAAGCCCCCCCCCAGGTTCGCGCTATGGCTACACCTTC.

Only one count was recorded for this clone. The CDR3 sequence: CASSPGQGRSYEQYF. CDR3 bases: TGCGCCAGCAGCCCCGGACAGGGCAGGTCCTACGAGCAGTACTTC. The chain has TRBV5-1 and TRBJ2-7; 8 bases fit TRBD1. Per germline, CDR1 SGHRS and CDR2 YFSETQ. Germline trimming cut 4 bases from V and 1 base from J; bases unmatched to any gene: 7. The CDR3 loop spans 15 amino acids. Full variable domain (outside the CDR3, taken from reference TRBV5-1 and TRBJ2-7): KAGVTQTPRYLIKTRGQQVTLSCSPISGHRSVSWYQQTPGQGLQFLFEYFSETQRNKGNFPGRFSGRQFSNSRSEMNVSTLELGDSALYLCASSPGQGRSYEQYFGPGTRLTVT.

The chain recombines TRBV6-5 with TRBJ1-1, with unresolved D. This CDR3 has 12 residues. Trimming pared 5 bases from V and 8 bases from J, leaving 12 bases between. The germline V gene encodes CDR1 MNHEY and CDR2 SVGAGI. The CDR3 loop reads CASSPSELEAFF. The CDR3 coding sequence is TGTGCCAGCAGTCCTTCGGAACTAGAAGCTTTCTTT.

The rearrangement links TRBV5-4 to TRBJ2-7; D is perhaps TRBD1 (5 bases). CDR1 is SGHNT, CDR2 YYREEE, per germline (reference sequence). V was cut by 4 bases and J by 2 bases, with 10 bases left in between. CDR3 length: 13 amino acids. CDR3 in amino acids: CASSPSGTYEQYF. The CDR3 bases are TGTGCCAGCAGCCCCTCAGGGACCTACGAGCAGTACTTC.